Here is one T cell receptor (beta chain) with its context. This sample stems from a study of CD8 T cells in Susac syndrome. High-throughput TCR beta sequencing covered peripheral CD8+ and CD4+ T cells. The CDR3 covers 15 residues. Germline-derived CDR1 and CDR2 are SGHNT and YYREEE (reference sequence). V trimming: 0 bases; J trimming: 6 bases; junction bases outside the gene matches: 2. With random hexamers, reverse transcription was performed on roughly 0.5 to 1 ug of RNA. The amplification used immunoSEQ multiplex PCR on TCR beta CDR3; it spanned 54 Vbeta and 13 Jbeta. Using its own MiXCR run on the immunoSEQ multiplex PCR reads, TCRdb lists one record per CDR3 protein. This sample has more than 70,000 distinct CDR3 sequences, with 91% found just once.

Material: CD8+ T cells from PBMCs. The sequence was obtained from a human donor with multiple sclerosis. The chain joins TRBV5-4 to TRBJ2-3; TRBD2 aligns across 12 bases. DNA for the CDR3: TGTGCCAGCAGCTTGGGACTAGCGGGAGATGATACGCAGTATTTT. Amino acid sequence: CASSLGLAGDDTQYF.